The 26 T cell receptor beta chains reported below all come from one sample, sequenced in a study of T-cell memory formation after mild COVID-19. TCRdb fed the 5' RACE reads into MiXCR, producing one record per CDR3 protein. The sample has just under 350,000 distinct CDR3 sequences, over 10% seen once. The sequenced sample was PBMCs or a T cell subset sorted from them (not recorded which). All receptors come from a man between 18 and 29 years old who had mild COVID-19 (a few samples of this study predate the infection). Cell type and time point are not known.

The genes are TRBV5-1 and TRBJ2-2; TRBD2 might be the D (6 bases). This CDR3 is built from 15 residues. With 1 base removed from V and 4 bases from J, the gap between germline ends came to 11 bases. Germline V gene data show CDR1 as SGHRS and CDR2 as YFSETQ. Written as DNA, the CDR3 is TGCGCCAGCAGCTTGAGCGGGCTGAGCACCGGGGAGCTGTTTTTT. As protein: CASSLSGLSTGELFF.

The genes are TRBV5-1 and TRBJ2-3; TRBD2 matches 8 bases. CDR1 is SGHRS, CDR2 YFSETQ, per germline. V lost 1 base and J lost 6; bases outside the gene matches: 16. The CDR3 sequence is 18 residues long. The CDR3: CASSLTPGLETRRDTQYF. Written as DNA, the CDR3 is TGCGCCAGCAGCTTGACGCCGGGACTAGAAACTCGAAGGGATACGCAGTATTTT.

This clonotype came up many times. The chain carries TRBV4-3 and TRBJ2-2; no firm D call. Trimming took off 2 bases at V and 6 bases at J, with 10 bases between the two ends. Germline V CDR1 and CDR2: LGHNA, YSLEER. CDR3 length: 14 residues. The CDR3 loop is CASSQPQGSGELFF. The CDR3 region has the DNA TGCGCCAGCAGCCAACCCCAAGGATCCGGGGAGCTGTTTTTT.

This clonotype was observed a few times. The chain uses TRBV2 and TRBJ2-7; 12 nucleotides match TRBD2. CDR1 is SNHLY, CDR2 FYNNEI, per germline. CDR3 length: 15 residues. J gave up 5 bases and V 6 bases, and 8 bases lay outside the gene matches. The CDR3 DNA reads TGTGCCAGCAGAGTCGGACTAGCGGGGAGCCACGAGCAGTACTTC. This sequence encodes CASRVGLAGSHEQYF.

This clonotype came up a few times. V and J are TRBV5-1 and TRBJ1-1; D is possibly TRBD1 (6 bases). The CDR3 is 13 residues long. Germline CDR1 reads SGHRS; CDR2 reads YFSETQ. Trimming left V 5 bases short and J 5 bases short, with 13 bases between. DNA of the CDR3: TGCGCCAGCAGATTTACAGGGTGGACTGAAGCTTTCTTT. Translation: CASRFTGWTEAFF.

This clonotype has a count of ten or more. The chain joins TRBV12-3 or TRBV12-4 to TRBJ2-4; D is ambiguous. The CDR3 spans 13 residues. V was clipped by 3 bases and J by 7 bases, with 10 bases between them. The CDR3 sequence is CASSFGVGNIQYF. The CDR3 nucleotides read TGTGCCAGCAGTTTCGGCGTAGGGAACATTCAGTACTTC.

The rearrangement uses TRBV19 and TRBJ2-7; 9 bases are shared with TRBD1. The V gene's germline CDR1 is LNHDA and CDR2 SQIVND (reference sequence). With 5 bases clipped from V and 6 bases from J, the junction kept 11 bases outside the gene matches. CDR3 length: 15 residues. The CDR3 DNA follows: TGTGCCAGTAGTGTCCGGGACAGGGACGGTAGCGAGCAGTACTTC. Its protein product is CASSVRDRDGSEQYF.

This clonotype came up a few times. The gene calls are TRBV6-2 or TRBV6-3 and TRBJ1-1; 8 bases fit TRBD1. Germline values: CDR1 MNHEY, CDR2 SVGEGT. V was clipped by 4 bases and J by 1 base; unmatched bases: 5. This CDR3 is 15 amino acids long. The CDR3 sequence: CASSWSGGWNTEAFF. DNA of the CDR3: TGTGCCAGCAGTTGGTCAGGGGGCTGGAACACTGAAGCTTTCTTT.

This sequence joins TRBV4-2 and TRBJ2-3, with D possibly being TRBD2 (5 bases). Deletions cut 6 bases from V and 1 base from J, with 14 bases between. The CDR3 is 15 amino acids. Germline loops: CDR1 LGHNA, CDR2 YNFKEQ. The CDR3 bases are TGTGCCAGCAGAAGGACGCCCGGGGGCACAGATACGCAGTATTTT. This translates into CASRRTPGGTDTQYF.

This clonotype was counted only a few times. This rearrangement joins TRBV3-1 to TRBJ1-2, with D perhaps TRBD1 (5 bases). CDR3 length: 12 amino acids. Trimming pared 0 bases from V and 9 bases from J, leaving 8 bases between. Germline assignment: CDR1 LGHDT and CDR2 YNNKEL (reference sequence). The CDR3 is CASSQEGESYTF. CDR3 bases: TGTGCCAGCAGCCAAGAAGGGGAAAGCTACACCTTC. The variable domain in full, completed from reference TRBV3-1 and TRBJ1-2, reads DTAVSQTPKYLVTQMGNDKSIKCEQNLGHDTMYWYKQDSKKFLKIMFSYNNKELIINETVPNRFSPKSPDKAHLNLHINSLELGDSAVYFCASSQEGESYTFGSGTRLTVV.

This clonotype was seen a handful of times. The chain couples TRBV7-3 to TRBJ2-3; 9 bases are a match to TRBD2. Germline V gene lookup returns CDR1 SGHTA and CDR2 FQGTGA. This CDR3 region has 16 residues. V lost 1 base, J lost 6 bases, and 8 bases stayed unmatched. CDR3 DNA sequence: TGTGCCAGCAGCTTAAACCTAGCGGGACGTCAGGATACGCAGTATTTT. This codes for CASSLNLAGRQDTQYF.

The chain joins TRBV30 to TRBJ1-2; 7 bases match TRBD1. The CDR3 totals 14 residues. V was pared by 3 bases and J by 4 bases, with 8 bases of the junction left unmatched. Germline CDR1 is GTSNPN and CDR2 is SVGIG (reference sequence). For the CDR3, the DNA is TGTGCCTGGAGGACCCCAGGGGGTTTCTATGGCTACACCTTC. Residues: CAWRTPGGFYGYTF.

J is TRBJ1-4 and V is TRBV14; D unresolved. In germline, CDR1 is SGHDN, CDR2 FVKESK. Trimming removed 1 base from V and 8 bases from J, with 14 bases in between. CDR3 length: 15 residues. CDR3 protein: CASSQGLNYAEKLFF. The CDR3 DNA reads TGTGCCAGCAGCCAAGGCCTTAACTATGCAGAAAAACTGTTTTTT. Full variable domain (rest looked up from reference TRBV14 and TRBJ1-4): EAGVTQFPSHSVIEKGQTVTLRCDPISGHDNLYWYRRVMGKEIKFLLHFVKESKQDESGMPNNRFLAERTGGTYSTLKVQPAELEDSGVYFCASSQGLNYAEKLFFGSGTQLSVL.

This sequence joins TRBV30 and TRBJ2-4, with D perhaps matching TRBD1 or TRBD2 (5 bases each). Trimming cost V 1 base and J 0 bases, with 16 bases left between them. CDR1 and CDR2 (germline): GTSNPN, SVGIG (reference sequence). This CDR3 has 17 amino acids. The CDR3 region has the DNA TGTGCCTGGAGTGGGGCTGGGGGATACCTAGCCAAAAACATTCAGTACTTC. Amino acid sequence: CAWSGAGGYLAKNIQYF.

This clonotype occurred a few times. J is TRBJ2-7 and V is TRBV27; D gene ambiguous. Trimming removed 2 bases at V and 4 bases at J, with 15 bases between. The CDR3 has 15 residues. Germline loops: CDR1 MNHEY, CDR2 SMNVEV (reference sequence). CDR3 in DNA: TGTGCCAGCAGTTTAGGGCCCCAGCCTTTATACGAGCAGTACTTC. Its translation is CASSLGPQPLYEQYF.

The V gene is TRBV6-5, the J gene TRBJ2-5, with TRBD2 identical over 11 bases. The length of the CDR3 is 14 residues. Looked up from germline, CDR1 is MNHEY and CDR2 is SVGAGI. Germline trimming cut 6 bases from V and 9 bases from J; bases unmatched to any gene: 9. CDR3 sequence: CASSSGTSGEAQYF. As DNA, the CDR3 is TGTGCCAGCAGCTCCGGGACTAGCGGTGAGGCCCAGTACTTC.

The V and J genes are TRBV7-6 and TRBJ1-2; maybe TRBD1 (6 bases). This CDR3 has 17 amino acids. Germline CDR1 SGHVS, CDR2 FNYEAQ. The ends were cut back, 6 bases at V and 5 bases at J, with 25 bases in the middle. As DNA, the CDR3 is TGTGCCAGCAGTCCCCCGGGGGGCAACTGGGACCCATATGGCTACACCTTC. Its translation is CASSPPGGNWDPYGYTF. Drawing the rest from reference TRBV7-6 and TRBJ1-2, the complete variable domain is GAGVSQSPRYKVTKRGQDVALRCDPISGHVSLYWYRQALGQGPEFLTYFNYEAQQDKSGLPNDRFSAERPEGSISTLTIQRTEQRDSAMYRCASSPPGGNWDPYGYTFGSGTRLTVV.

This clonotype was picked up one time. This chain links TRBV15 with TRBJ2-7, with D possibly being TRBD1 (6 bases). CDR1 is LNHNV, CDR2 YYDKDF, per germline (reference sequence). The CDR3 sequence is 13 residues long. V was clipped by 0 bases and J by 4 bases, with 7 bases between them. Written as DNA, the CDR3 is TGTGCCACCAGCAGAGACAGGGGATACGAGCAGTACGTC. It encodes CATSRDRGYEQYV.

This clonotype has ten or more counts. V and J are TRBV7-2 and TRBJ2-7; possible D gene TRBD2, 6 bases. CDR3 length: 13 residues. Trimming shortened V by 5 bases and J by 5 bases, and 13 bases separated the two germline ends. Germline V gene lookup returns CDR1 SGHTA and CDR2 FQGNSA. The CDR3 DNA is TGTGCCAGCAGCCCGACTAGGTTTGACGAGCAGTACGTC. Translation gives CASSPTRFDEQYV.

The sample holds a few counts of this clonotype. The rearrangement links TRBV27 to TRBJ2-7; a weak D match, TRBD2 (6 bases). The germline V and J ends were trimmed by 5 bases and 8 bases, with 13 bases remaining between them. Germline CDR1 is MNHEY and CDR2 is SMNVEV (reference sequence). This CDR3 has 12 residues. The CDR3 spells CASSLDGGKQYF. Written as DNA, the CDR3 is TGTGCCAGCAGTCTCGACGGGGGTAAGCAGTACTTC.

The rearrangement uses TRBV7-2 and TRBJ1-2; TRBD1 matches at 7 bases. The CDR3 spans 14 residues. Germline V gene data show CDR1 as SGHTA and CDR2 as FQGNSA. V lost 4 bases, J lost 6 bases, and 8 bases stayed unmatched. The CDR3 region has the DNA TGTGCCAGCAGCTGGGAGGCCAGGGGGAATGGCTACACCTTC. It translates to CASSWEARGNGYTF.

V and J are TRBV6-2 or TRBV6-3 and TRBJ2-1; 7 bases map to TRBD2. This CDR3 comprises 14 residues. J lost 8 bases, V lost 5 bases, and 9 bases had no gene match. Germline V gene sequence: CDR1 MNHEY, CDR2 SVGEGT. For the CDR3, the DNA is TGTGCCAGCAGTAGGGCGCGGGGGACGGATGAGCAGTTCTTC. Residues: CASSRARGTDEQFF.

This clonotype was counted only a few times. The chain combines TRBV5-4 with TRBJ1-1; D uncertain. The CDR3 spans 13 residues. Germline loops: CDR1 SGHNT, CDR2 YYREEE (reference sequence). Deletions cut 0 bases from V and 4 bases from J, with 7 bases between. The CDR3 sequence: CASSLERITEAFF. The DNA for the CDR3 is TGTGCCAGCAGCTTGGAGCGGATCACTGAAGCTTTCTTT.

The chain combines TRBV7-2 with TRBJ2-5; the D gene is possibly TRBD2 (6 bases). The CDR3 loop spans 14 amino acids. Trimming pared 0 bases from V and 5 bases from J, leaving 10 bases between. Germline CDR1 reads SGHTA; CDR2 reads FQGNSA. CDR3 DNA sequence: TGTGCCAGCAGCTTAGCAGGGGACTCGGAGACCCAGTACTTC. Protein product: CASSLAGDSETQYF.

This chain links TRBV6-2 or TRBV6-3 with TRBJ1-1; perhaps TRBD1 as D (6 bases). Germline assignment: CDR1 MNHEY and CDR2 SVGEGT. The CDR3 is made up of 17 amino acids. The germline V and J ends were trimmed by 6 bases and 3 bases, with 23 bases remaining between them. This CDR3 is CASRKGVGQRRDTEAFF. CDR3 bases: TGTGCCAGCAGGAAGGGGGTCGGCCAAAGAAGGGACACTGAAGCTTTCTTT.

V usage is TRBV5-1 and J usage is TRBJ2-7; D possibly matches TRBD1 or TRBD2 (6 bases each). Germline loops: CDR1 SGHRS, CDR2 YFSETQ. Between the trimmed V and J ends, which lost 1 base and 2 bases, there was a span of 13 bases. This CDR3 is 15 amino acids long. The CDR3 spells CASSLPGARTYEQYF. Here the CDR3 DNA reads TGCGCCAGCAGCTTGCCGGGGGCCCGCACCTACGAGCAGTACTTC.